Presented here are 32 T cell receptor beta chains from one specimen sequenced in a study of cytomegalovirus exposure and HLA in healthy donors. The PCR employed 60 Vbeta primers together with 13 Jbeta primers. Repertoires were generated with immunoSEQ multiplex PCR, while TCRdb's copy carries only in-frame clones and drops some. The table has 200,000 to 250,000 clones, roughly 91% seen once. Specimen: PBMCs. Receptors originate from a woman younger than 35 in good health and CMV-seronegative.

The chain has TRBV2 and TRBJ2-3; TRBD2 is a possible D gene (5 bases). Germline values: CDR1 SNHLY, CDR2 FYNNEI. The CDR3 is 15 amino acids. V was pared by 7 bases and J by 0 bases, with 14 bases between. The CDR3 DNA is TGTGCCAGCATCCCCGGGGAACTAAGCACAGATACGCAGTATTTT. This gives the protein CASIPGELSTDTQYF.

The rearrangement uses TRBV15 and TRBJ2-3; 8 bases match TRBD1. Germline CDR1 reads LNHNV; CDR2 reads YYDKDF (reference sequence). After removal of 1 base from V and 4 bases from J, the junction contained 4 bases not matched to a gene. The CDR3 loop spans 15 amino acids. CDR3 DNA: TGTGCCACCAGCAGAGGCGGACAGGGTGCAGATACGCAGTATTTT. Encoded protein: CATSRGGQGADTQYF.

This sequence joins TRBV9 and TRBJ2-7, with 7 positions matching TRBD1. Trimming removed 4 bases from V and 5 bases from J; junction bases left unmatched: 6. This CDR3 is built from 13 residues. Germline V gene lookup returns CDR1 SGDLS and CDR2 YYNGEE. The CDR3 protein is CASSTTQGDEQYF. The CDR3 coding sequence is TGTGCCAGCAGCACAACTCAGGGGGACGAGCAGTACTTC. The full variable domain, completed using reference TRBV9 and TRBJ2-7, is DSGVTQTPKHLITATGQRVTLRCSPRSGDLSVYWYQQSLDQGLQFLIQYYNGEERAKGNILERFSAQQFPDLHSELNLSSLELGDSALYFCASSTTQGDEQYFGPGTRLTVT.

The chain has TRBV7-9 and TRBJ2-7; 9 positions match TRBD1. This CDR3 is 14 amino acids long. CDR1 SEHNR and CDR2 FQNEAQ come from the germline V gene (reference sequence). V dropped 5 bases and J dropped 3; count of bases not matched to a gene: 5. Here the CDR3 DNA reads TGTGCCAGCAGCATCCGGGACAGGGACTACGAGCAGTACTTC. Its translation is CASSIRDRDYEQYF.

The chain uses TRBV4-1 and TRBJ2-1; a weak D match, TRBD2 (5 bases). V was trimmed by 6 bases and J by 1 base, leaving 13 bases between them. This CDR3 has 15 amino acids. Germline values: CDR1 MGHRA, CDR2 YSYEKL. CDR3 region: CASSPRESSYNEQFF. The CDR3, as DNA: TGCGCCAGCAGTCCAAGGGAGTCTTCCTACAATGAGCAGTTCTTC.

The genes are TRBV6-6 and TRBJ1-1, with D perhaps TRBD1 (5 bases). V lost 4 bases and J lost 2, with 17 bases in between. Germline values: CDR1 MNHNY, CDR2 SVGAGI (reference sequence). CDR3 length equals 16 residues. This CDR3 is CASSSLLRQLNTEAFF. The CDR3 DNA reads TGTGCCAGCAGTTCCCTTCTCAGACAGCTCAACACTGAAGCTTTCTTT.

There are a few counts of this clone. The V and J genes are TRBV7-8 and TRBJ2-7; D is ambiguous. CDR1 is SGHVS, CDR2 FQNEAQ, per germline. CDR3 length: 12 residues. V was shortened by 4 bases and J by 4 bases, with 8 bases between the two germline ends. The CDR3 DNA reads TGTGCCAGCAGCTATATAATATACGAGCAGTACTTC. Translated, it gives CASSYIIYEQYF.

The V gene is TRBV4-1, the J gene TRBJ2-2; 7 bases map to TRBD2. The CDR3 spans 17 residues. With V trimmed by 3 bases and J by 3 bases, 10 bases remained unmatched. Germline CDR1 is MGHRA and CDR2 is YSYEKL. CDR3 region: CASSHARDYPYTGELFF. The CDR3, as DNA: TGCGCCAGCAGCCACGCGAGGGACTACCCGTACACCGGGGAGCTGTTTTTT.

The rearrangement links TRBV19 to TRBJ2-1; D not resolved. The V end was cut by 2 bases, the J end by 0 bases, with 14 bases between. Germline V lookup: CDR1 LNHDA, CDR2 SQIVND (reference sequence). CDR3 length: 17 residues. The CDR3 sequence is CASSIPSQLRSYNEQFF. CDR3 nucleotide sequence: TGTGCCAGTAGTATACCATCTCAACTCCGCTCCTACAATGAGCAGTTCTTC.

The rearrangement joins TRBV5-1 to TRBJ1-6; TRBD1 might be the D (6 bases). The CDR3 has 15 residues. Germline V CDR1 and CDR2: SGHRS, YFSETQ. Deletions cut 4 bases from V and 5 bases from J, with 13 bases between. In DNA, the CDR3 is TGCGCCAGCAGCGATACGGACAGAAATAATTCACCCCTCCACTTT. Translated, it gives CASSDTDRNNSPLHF. The variable domain in full, with the rest retrieved from reference TRBV5-1 and TRBJ1-6, is KAGVTQTPRYLIKTRGQQVTLSCSPISGHRSVSWYQQTPGQGLQFLFEYFSETQRNKGNFPGRFSGRQFSNSRSEMNVSTLELGDSALYLCASSDTDRNNSPLHFGNGTRLTVT.

This chain joins TRBV25-1 and TRBJ1-4; the D gene is possibly TRBD1 (6 bases). CDR1 and CDR2 from the germline V gene are MGHDK and SYGVNS. V was trimmed by 7 bases and J by 1 base, leaving 7 bases between them. This CDR3 is 13 amino acids long. CDR3 sequence (DNA): TGTGCCAGCAACAGGGTAACTAATGAAAAACTGTTTTTT. Residues: CASNRVTNEKLFF.

The V call is TRBV5-6, the J call TRBJ1-3, with 8 bases that match TRBD1. This CDR3 comprises 16 residues. Germline lookup yields CDR1 SGHDT and CDR2 YYEEEE. V dropped 0 bases and J dropped 7; count of bases not matched to a gene: 9. The CDR3: CASSLDLTGDGNTIYF. CDR3 coding DNA: TGTGCCAGCAGCTTGGACCTGACAGGGGATGGGAACACCATATATTTT.

The chain has TRBV5-6 and TRBJ2-7; 7 bases fit TRBD2. This CDR3 has 15 residues. Germline values: CDR1 SGHDT, CDR2 YYEEEE. V gave up 0 bases and J gave up 1 base; unmatched junction bases: 4. The CDR3, as DNA: TGTGCCAGCAGCTTGGAGTTACTAGCGTCCTACGAGCAGTACTTC. Translated: CASSLELLASYEQYF.

The rearrangement links TRBV6-5 to TRBJ1-1, with D unclear. CDR3 length equals 11 residues. CDR1 is MNHEY, CDR2 SVGAGI, per germline. V was cut by 6 bases and J by 8 bases, with 10 bases left in between. As DNA, the CDR3 is TGTGCCAGCAGACACGGAGTAGAAGCTTTCTTT. Translating it yields CASRHGVEAFF.

This clone was recorded once. V is TRBV30 and J is TRBJ2-7; D is undetermined. In germline, CDR1 is GTSNPN, CDR2 SVGIG (reference sequence). CDR3 length: 11 amino acids. Trimming stripped 0 bases from V and 4 bases from J, with 4 bases between. CDR3 residues: CAWSVRYEQYF. The CDR3 bases are TGTGCCTGGAGTGTACGGTACGAGCAGTACTTC. The full variable domain, its missing parts supplied by reference TRBV30 and TRBJ2-7, is SQTIHQWPATLVQPVGSPLSLECTVEGTSNPNLYWYRQAAGRGLQLLFYSVGIGQISSEVPQNLSASRPQDRQFILSSKKLLLSDSGFYLCAWSVRYEQYFGPGTRLTVT.

The chain links TRBV10-1 to TRBJ1-2; D gene ambiguous. Trimming removed 3 bases from V and 2 bases from J, with 7 bases in between. CDR1 and CDR2 from the germline V gene are WNHNN and SYGVQD (reference sequence). The CDR3 runs 13 residues. The CDR3 DNA is TGCGCCAGCAGTGATTCTCGGAACTATGGCTACACCTTC. Its translation: CASSDSRNYGYTF.

The chain carries TRBV5-6 and TRBJ2-5; D ambiguous. The DNA end lines up better with TRBJ2-7; the J call may be wrong. CDR1 is SGHDT and CDR2 is YYEEEE in the germline V gene. The CDR3 sequence is 14 residues long. Here the CDR3 DNA reads TGTGCCAGCAGCTTGGGGCCGACTCTCTACGAGCAGTACTTC. Its protein is CASSLGPTLYEQYF.

This rearrangement joins TRBV4-2 to TRBJ2-3; 11 bases line up with TRBD2. The junction had 3 bases not matched to a gene; V was cut back by 3 bases and J by 1 base. Germline V CDR1 and CDR2: LGHNA, YNFKEQ. The CDR3 extends over 16 amino acids. For the CDR3, the DNA is TGTGCCAGCAGCCAGGAACTAGCGGGGGGCACAGATACGCAGTATTTT. Its protein is CASSQELAGGTDTQYF.

The chain recombines TRBV9 with TRBJ2-1, with 10 positions matching TRBD2. Looked up from germline, CDR1 is SGDLS and CDR2 is YYNGEE. The CDR3 is made up of 14 amino acids. Losses at the gene ends were 3 bases for V and 11 bases for J; bases not matched to a gene: 8. The chain's CDR3 is CASSGAGGPRQQFF. DNA for the CDR3: TGTGCCAGCAGCGGAGCGGGGGGGCCCCGTCAGCAGTTCTTC.

This chain joins TRBV15 and TRBJ2-5, with TRBD1 matching over 7 bases. The germline CDR1 and CDR2 sequences are LNHNV and YYDKDF (reference sequence). V lost 0 bases, J lost 2 bases, and 6 bases stayed unmatched. The CDR3 contains 16 residues. CDR3 protein: CATSRERGLGQETQYF. The CDR3 DNA follows: TGTGCCACCAGCAGAGAAAGGGGGCTGGGTCAAGAGACCCAGTACTTC.

The gene calls are TRBV18 and TRBJ2-1, with 10 bases lining up with TRBD2. Per germline, CDR1 KGHSH and CDR2 LQKENI. CDR3 length equals 18 residues. The V segment lost 3 bases and the J segment 0 bases; nucleotides outside the gene matches: 8. The CDR3 nucleotides read TGTGCCAGCTCACCTTGGACTAGCGGAGGGCTCTCCTACAATGAGCAGTTCTTC. This gives the protein CASSPWTSGGLSYNEQFF.

The rearrangement uses TRBV4-3 and TRBJ1-2; 7 bases map to TRBD1. V lost 5 bases to trimming and J lost 0 bases; unmatched junction nucleotides: 6. From germline, CDR1 is LGHNA and CDR2 YSLEER. This CDR3 has 15 amino acids. CDR3 nucleotides: TGCGCCAGCAGCTGGGGACAGTTAGCTAACTATGGCTACACCTTC. Translating gives CASSWGQLANYGYTF.

A single count supports this clone. The chain is built from TRBV6-5 and TRBJ1-2; D uncertain. CDR1 MNHEY and CDR2 SVGAGI come from the germline V gene. CDR3 size: 15 residues. The germline V and J ends were trimmed by 2 bases and 6 bases, with 16 bases remaining between them. The CDR3 region is CASSYRHGKRDGYTF. CDR3 sequence (DNA): TGTGCCAGCAGTTACCGACACGGGAAAAGGGATGGCTACACCTTC.

The rearrangement links TRBV5-6 to TRBJ1-2; TRBD1 matches at 7 bases. The CDR3 has 16 amino acids. The J segment lost 0 bases and the V segment lost 3 bases, leaving 8 bases of the junction unmatched. The germline V gene has CDR1 SGHDT and CDR2 YYEEEE. The CDR3, as DNA: TGTGCCAGCAGCTACCAAGGACAGGATCCTAACTATGGCTACACCTTC. It yields the protein CASSYQGQDPNYGYTF.

This clone was observed a few times. The chain carries TRBV4-1 and TRBJ2-7; D unresolved. CDR1 and CDR2 from the germline V gene are MGHRA and YSYEKL. The CDR3 totals 16 residues. V was shortened by 1 base and J by 0 bases, with 13 bases between the two germline ends. The CDR3 region has the DNA TGCGCCAGCAGCCAAGTGGCAGTCGGGTACTCCTACGAGCAGTACTTC. Protein product: CASSQVAVGYSYEQYF.

The V and J genes are TRBV9 and TRBJ2-1; 10 nucleotides agree with TRBD2. The germline V gene has CDR1 SGDLS and CDR2 YYNGEE. The trim removed 4 bases at V and 6 bases at J, leaving 7 bases unmatched. This CDR3 is 15 amino acids long. The CDR3 here is CASSPWTSGANEQFF. The CDR3 DNA follows: TGTGCCAGCAGCCCCTGGACTAGCGGCGCCAATGAGCAGTTCTTC.

This chain connects TRBV5-1 to TRBJ2-7; 7 bases are a match to TRBD1. Germline V gene data show CDR1 as SGHRS and CDR2 as YFSETQ. The junction had 3 bases not matched to a gene; V was cut back by 0 bases and J by 6 bases. The CDR3 extends over 13 amino acids. CDR3 region: CASSLEQGIEQYF. The CDR3 bases are TGCGCCAGCAGCTTGGAACAGGGGATCGAGCAGTACTTC.

The J gene is TRBJ1-5, the V gene TRBV27, with D possibly matching TRBD1 (5 bases). Per germline, CDR1 MNHEY and CDR2 SMNVEV (reference sequence). V lost 5 bases to trimming and J lost 1 base, with 21 bases between them. The CDR3 totals 18 residues. In DNA form, the CDR3 reads TGTGCCAGCAGTCCTGGGAAGGGGAGGGTCAGAAGCAATCAGCCCCAGCATTTT. It is translated as CASSPGKGRVRSNQPQHF.

The rearrangement links TRBV29-1 to TRBJ2-5; 12 bases agree with TRBD2. The CDR3 contains 15 residues. Unmatched junction bases numbered 14, after V lost 4 bases and J lost 11 bases. CDR1 is SQVTM and CDR2 is ANQGSEA in the germline V gene. CDR3 nucleotides: TGCAGCGTTGTTCGCCGACTAGCGGGAGTTGGGGAGCAGTACTTC. It yields the protein CSVVRRLAGVGEQYF.

V gene TRBV6-5 combines with J gene TRBJ1-2; weak D call: TRBD1 (5 bases). CDR1 and CDR2 (germline): MNHEY, SVGAGI. Trimming took 8 bases from V and 0 from J, leaving 13 bases between them. The CDR3 spans 14 residues. The CDR3 region is CASHSGFANYGYTF. CDR3 sequence (DNA): TGTGCCAGCCATTCAGGGTTTGCTAACTATGGCTACACCTTC.

The chain carries TRBV5-4 and TRBJ1-6; perhaps TRBD1 as D (5 bases). V lost 1 base and J lost 10, with 15 bases in between. Per the germline V gene, CDR1 is SGHNT and CDR2 is YYREEE (reference sequence). There are 15 residues in the CDR3. Here the CDR3 reads CASSLWGGGGSPLHF. CDR3 sequence (DNA): TGTGCCAGCAGCTTGTGGGGCGGGGGGGGATCACCCCTCCACTTT.

The chain employs TRBV7-2 and TRBJ1-2, with 10 bases lining up with TRBD1. The CDR3 is 15 amino acids. Unmatched junction bases numbered 7, after V lost 5 bases and J lost 4 bases. The germline V gene encodes CDR1 SGHTA and CDR2 FQGNSA. The CDR3: CASSRPDRGIYGYTF. Written as DNA, the CDR3 is TGTGCCAGCAGCCGACCGGACAGGGGGATCTATGGCTACACCTTC.